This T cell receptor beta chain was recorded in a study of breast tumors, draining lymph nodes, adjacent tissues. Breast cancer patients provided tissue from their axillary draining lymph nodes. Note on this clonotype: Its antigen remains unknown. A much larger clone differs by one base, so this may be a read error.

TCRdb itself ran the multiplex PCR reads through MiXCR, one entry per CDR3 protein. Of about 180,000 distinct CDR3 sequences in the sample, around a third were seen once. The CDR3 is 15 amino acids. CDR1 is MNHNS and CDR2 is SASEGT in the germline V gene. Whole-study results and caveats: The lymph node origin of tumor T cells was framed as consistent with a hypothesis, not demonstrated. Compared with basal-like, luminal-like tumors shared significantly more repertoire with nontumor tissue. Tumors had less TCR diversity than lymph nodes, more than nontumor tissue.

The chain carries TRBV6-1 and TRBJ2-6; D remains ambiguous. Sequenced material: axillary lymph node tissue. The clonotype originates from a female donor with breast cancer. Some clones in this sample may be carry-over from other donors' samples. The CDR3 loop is CASSPNQSGPNVLTF. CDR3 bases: TGTGCCAGCAGCCCGAATCAATCTGGGCCCAACGTCCTGACTTTC.